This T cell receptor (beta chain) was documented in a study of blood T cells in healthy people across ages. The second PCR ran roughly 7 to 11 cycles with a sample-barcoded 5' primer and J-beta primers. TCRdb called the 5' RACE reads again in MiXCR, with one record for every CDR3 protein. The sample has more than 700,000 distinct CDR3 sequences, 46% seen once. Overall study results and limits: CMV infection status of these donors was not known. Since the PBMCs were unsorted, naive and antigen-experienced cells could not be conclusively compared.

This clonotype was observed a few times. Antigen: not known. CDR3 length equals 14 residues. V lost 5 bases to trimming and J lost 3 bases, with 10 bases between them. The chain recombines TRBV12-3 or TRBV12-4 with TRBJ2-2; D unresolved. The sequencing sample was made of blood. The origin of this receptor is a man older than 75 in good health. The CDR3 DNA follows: TGTGCCAGCAGTGTAAAAAGTGACACCGGGGAGCTGTTTTTT. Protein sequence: CASSVKSDTGELFF.